The 26 T cell receptor beta chains listed next were all sequenced from one sample in a study of T-cell memory formation after mild COVID-19. One entry per CDR3 protein, called by TCRdb with MiXCR from the 5' RACE reads. The sample includes about 600,000 distinct CDR3 sequences, approximately 21% of them seen just once. The specimen sequenced was PBMCs or a T cell subset sorted from them (not recorded which). These receptors all come from an adult woman who had mild COVID-19 (a few samples of this study predate the infection). Cell type and time point are not known.

This clonotype appeared many times. J is TRBJ2-5 and V is TRBV5-1; 9 nucleotides match TRBD2. The germline CDR1 and CDR2 sequences are SGHRS and YFSETQ. Trimming cost V 4 bases and J 1 base; bases outside gene matches: 8. The CDR3 is 16 residues long. As DNA, the CDR3 is TGCGCCAGCAGCCTCGGGGCGGGAGGGAGCCAAGAGACCCAGTACTTC. It yields the protein CASSLGAGGSQETQYF. The whole variable domain, remainder taken from reference TRBV5-1 and TRBJ2-5, is KAGVTQTPRYLIKTRGQQVTLSCSPISGHRSVSWYQQTPGQGLQFLFEYFSETQRNKGNFPGRFSGRQFSNSRSEMNVSTLELGDSALYLCASSLGAGGSQETQYFGPGTRLLVL.

This clonotype was picked up a small number of times. This sequence joins TRBV30 and TRBJ1-4, with D maybe TRBD1 (5 bases). This CDR3 contains 18 residues. The V gene lost 1 base and the J gene lost 0 bases, with 18 bases spanning the gap. Germline V CDR1 and CDR2: GTSNPN, SVGIG (reference sequence). CDR3 in amino acids: CAWSGWRGPLSTNEKLFF. The DNA of the CDR3 is TGTGCCTGGAGTGGATGGAGGGGACCCCTTTCAACTAATGAAAAACTGTTTTTT. The full variable domain, in which reference TRBV30 and TRBJ1-4 provide the parts outside the CDR3, is SQTIHQWPATLVQPVGSPLSLECTVEGTSNPNLYWYRQAAGRGLQLLFYSVGIGQISSEVPQNLSASRPQDRQFILSSKKLLLSDSGFYLCAWSGWRGPLSTNEKLFFGSGTQLSVL.

The V gene is TRBV7-9, the J gene TRBJ2-7; weak D call: TRBD1 (6 bases). Germline V CDR1 and CDR2: SEHNR, FQNEAQ (reference sequence). The CDR3 length is 12 residues. V gave up 6 bases and J gave up 3 bases, with 9 bases separating them. The CDR3 is CASRIQGYEQYF. The CDR3 region has the DNA TGTGCCAGCAGGATACAGGGCTACGAGCAGTACTTC.

This chain links TRBV19 with TRBJ2-7; D gene ambiguous. The CDR3 consists of 15 residues. Between the trimmed V and J ends, which lost 3 bases and 2 bases, there was a span of 14 bases. The germline V gene encodes CDR1 LNHDA and CDR2 SQIVND (reference sequence). For the CDR3, the DNA is TGTGCCAGTAGTATCGGCCGAGCAGCTACCTACGAGCAGTACTTC. This sequence encodes CASSIGRAATYEQYF. Filled out from reference TRBV19 and TRBJ2-7, the complete variable domain reads DGGITQSPKYLFRKEGQNVTLSCEQNLNHDAMYWYRQDPGQGLRLIYYSQIVNDFQKGDIAEGYSVSREKKESFPLTVTSAQKNPTAFYLCASSIGRAATYEQYFGPGTRLTVT.

This clonotype was seen only a few times. V usage is TRBV5-6 and J usage is TRBJ1-2; the D is unclear. V lost 0 bases to trimming and J lost 3 bases, with 9 bases between them. There are 14 residues in the CDR3. CDR1 SGHDT and CDR2 YYEEEE come from the germline V gene. CDR3 nucleotides: TGTGCCAGCAGCTTGGTGGGGAGTGACTATGGCTACACCTTC. Protein product: CASSLVGSDYGYTF.

The genes are TRBV20-1 and TRBJ1-2; no definite D call. The CDR3 is 9 residues long. The V gene lost 6 bases and the J gene lost 7 bases, with 6 bases spanning the gap. In germline, CDR1 is DFQATT, CDR2 SNEGSKA (reference sequence). The CDR3 is CSAVPGYTF. The DNA for the CDR3 is TGCAGTGCCGTCCCTGGCTACACCTTC.

V and J are TRBV28 and TRBJ2-5; no clear D. V lost 7 bases, J lost 9 bases, and 18 bases lay in between. This CDR3 has 13 amino acids. Germline CDR1 is MDHEN and CDR2 is SYDVKM. CDR3 nucleotide sequence: TGTGCCAGCACCGAAATTGGTGCGTGGGCCCAGTACTTC. This sequence encodes CASTEIGAWAQYF.

J is TRBJ2-1 and V is TRBV20-1, with 11 bases fitting TRBD2. The CDR3 loop spans 15 amino acids. V shed 6 bases and J 0 bases; nucleotides not matched to a gene: 4. Looked up from germline, CDR1 is DFQATT and CDR2 is SNEGSKA (reference sequence). The CDR3 DNA sequence: TGCAGTGCCTCCACTAGCGGGAGCTCCTACAATGAGCAGTTCTTC. Residues: CSASTSGSSYNEQFF.

This clonotype was seen a handful of times. The V call is TRBV4-3, the J call TRBJ1-1, with a tentative D call TRBD1 (5 bases). Per the germline V gene, CDR1 is LGHNA and CDR2 is YSLEER. This CDR3 spans 16 amino acids. The V end lost 1 base, the J end lost 3 bases, and 15 bases lay between the germline ends. This chain's CDR3 is CASSQVVVRADTEAFF. The CDR3 DNA is TGCGCCAGCAGCCAAGTAGTGGTCAGGGCGGACACTGAAGCTTTCTTT.

As DNA, the CDR3 is TGTGCCAGCAGCCCCTCCGCAGCGCGCGAGCAGTACTTC. It translates to CASSPSAAREQYF. V is TRBV5-4 and J is TRBJ2-7; D remains unclear. The CDR3 has 13 amino acids. Trimming shortened V by 4 bases and J by 6 bases, and 14 bases separated the two germline ends. Germline values: CDR1 SGHNT, CDR2 YYREEE (reference sequence).

This clonotype was counted only a few times. The chain links TRBV7-2 to TRBJ1-2; no clear D. V dropped 1 base and J dropped 7 bases, with 16 bases sitting between them. The CDR3 spans 15 residues. The germline gives CDR1 SGHTA, CDR2 FQGNSA. CDR3 in DNA: TGTGCCAGCAGCTTAGAGGATTCAACTACGGCTGGCTACACCTTC. It is translated as CASSLEDSTTAGYTF.

This clonotype was detected only a few times. V is TRBV29-1 and J is TRBJ2-3; D ambiguous. CDR3 length equals 15 residues. Germline V gives CDR1 SQVTM, CDR2 ANQGSEA. Deletions cut 0 bases from V and 0 bases from J, with 10 bases between. The CDR3 is CSVEDTGISTDTQYF. The CDR3 DNA follows: TGCAGCGTTGAAGATACCGGAATAAGCACAGATACGCAGTATTTT.

This clonotype was detected ten times or more. At one end the junction does not follow the germline gene, possibly because of a read error. The gene calls are TRBV12-3 or TRBV12-4 and TRBJ2-5; D is possibly TRBD1 (6 bases). The CDR3 loop spans 12 amino acids. CDR3 residues: CASSRGQETQYF. The DNA of the CDR3 is TGCGCCAGCAGCAGGGGTCAAGAGACCCAGTACTTC.

Regarding this clonotype: Sequence at one end of the junction differs from germline and may be a read error. The J gene is TRBJ2-1, the V gene TRBV24-1; D is possibly TRBD1 (5 bases). This CDR3 has 14 amino acids. In germline, CDR1 is KGHDR, CDR2 SFDVKD. The CDR3 nucleotides read TGTGCCACAAGTGACAGCGTCTCCTACAATGAGCAGTTCTTC. Translating it yields CATSDSVSYNEQFF.

This sequence joins TRBV29-1 and TRBJ2-5; D not certain. The germline V gene has CDR1 SQVTM and CDR2 ANQGSEA. The CDR3 covers 10 residues. Trimming removed 5 bases from V and 5 bases from J, with 6 bases in between. CDR3 amino acids: CSVRRETQYF. The CDR3 bases are TGCAGCGTTCGCAGGGAGACCCAGTACTTC.

This clonotype has more than one count but fewer than ten. This chain connects TRBV7-6 to TRBJ2-3; 11 positions match TRBD2. The CDR3 runs to 18 residues. V shed 8 bases and J 0 bases; nucleotides not matched to a gene: 13. The germline gives CDR1 SGHVS, CDR2 FNYEAQ. The CDR3 sequence: CASAQGSGRALSTDTQYF. The CDR3 bases are TGTGCCAGCGCCCAGGGTAGCGGGAGGGCCTTGAGCACAGATACGCAGTATTTT.

The genes are TRBV5-1 and TRBJ2-1, with a weak D call TRBD2 (6 bases). CDR1 and CDR2 (germline): SGHRS, YFSETQ. There are 13 residues in the CDR3. The V and J ends lost 9 bases and 2 bases respectively, with 12 bases between them. The CDR3 nucleotides read TGCGCCACCTCCGGGGGACCCTACAATGAGCAGTTCTTC. Amino acids: CATSGGPYNEQFF.

This chain connects TRBV5-1 to TRBJ2-3, with a possible D match to TRBD2 (6 bases). Germline CDR1 and CDR2: SGHRS and YFSETQ. CDR3 length equals 17 residues. Trimming left V 3 bases short and J 4 bases short, with 21 bases between. CDR3 sequence reads: CASSSRDSLVGPDTQYF. The CDR3 DNA reads TGCGCCAGCAGCTCACGGGACTCACTAGTTGGGCCAGATACGCAGTATTTT.

The chain uses TRBV2 and TRBJ1-5, with 7 bases aligning to TRBD1. The CDR3 is 15 residues long. With 6 bases clipped from V and 6 bases from J, the junction kept 11 bases outside the gene matches. The V gene's germline CDR1 is SNHLY and CDR2 FYNNEI. CDR3 coding DNA: TGTGCCAGCAGGAAAACAGGGGTGGGGGCTCAGCCCCAGCATTTT. It encodes CASRKTGVGAQPQHF.

A few counts support this clonotype. This rearrangement joins TRBV29-1 to TRBJ2-1; 8 bases map to TRBD1. Trimming took 3 bases from V and 4 from J; bases not matched to a gene: 2. This CDR3 region has 13 residues. CDR1 and CDR2 (germline): SQVTM, ANQGSEA. CDR3 sequence reads: CSVDRGQYNEQFF. The CDR3 DNA sequence: TGCAGCGTTGACAGGGGGCAATACAATGAGCAGTTCTTC.

This clonotype has only a few counts. CDR3 in amino acids: CASSLGTVGSEQYF. The DNA of the CDR3 is TGTGCCAGCAGCTTAGGAACGGTCGGGTCCGAGCAGTACTTC. The chain is built from TRBV11-1 and TRBJ2-7; D ambiguous. Germline values: CDR1 SGHAT, CDR2 FQDESV (reference sequence). Trimming pared 1 base from V and 6 bases from J, leaving 13 bases between. CDR3 length equals 14 residues.

This CDR3 is CAIKQGSDNEQFF. The CDR3 DNA is TGTGCCATCAAGCAGGGGAGCGATAATGAGCAGTTCTTC. The chain has TRBV10-3 and TRBJ2-1; a possible D gene is TRBD1 (6 bases). CDR3 length: 13 amino acids. Germline V gives CDR1 ENHRY, CDR2 SYGVKD. The ends were cut back, 7 bases at V and 7 bases at J, with 14 bases in the middle.

This clonotype turned up a few times. V is TRBV5-1 and J is TRBJ1-6; 7 positions agree with TRBD1. CDR1 and CDR2 from the germline V gene are SGHRS and YFSETQ. This CDR3 contains 19 residues. V shed 4 bases and J 0 bases; nucleotides not matched to a gene: 13. This chain's CDR3 is CASSAQGGTASSYNSPLHF. CDR3 nucleotide sequence: TGCGCCAGCAGCGCCCAGGGGGGGACAGCAAGCTCCTATAATTCACCCCTCCACTTT.

This clonotype was counted only a few times. CDR3 nucleotide sequence: TGTGCCAGCAGCCCCGACAGAGGAATTACTGAAGCTTTCTTT. Protein product: CASSPDRGITEAFF. This chain joins TRBV7-9 and TRBJ1-1; D possibly corresponds to TRBD1 (5 bases). The CDR3 has 14 amino acids. V was trimmed by 5 bases and J by 5 bases, leaving 15 bases between them. Germline CDR1 SEHNR, CDR2 FQNEAQ (reference sequence).

The chain employs TRBV4-3 and TRBJ1-1; D unclear. The germline V and J ends were trimmed by 0 bases and 4 bases, with 6 bases remaining between them. Germline V gene lookup returns CDR1 LGHNA and CDR2 YSLEER. The CDR3 is made up of 13 amino acids. The CDR3 region is CASSQEYTTEAFF. CDR3 nucleotides: TGCGCCAGCAGCCAAGAATATACCACTGAAGCTTTCTTT.

The sample holds many counts of this clonotype. The chain combines TRBV7-6 with TRBJ1-2; perhaps TRBD1 as D (6 bases). V lost 5 bases and J 0 bases, leaving 13 bases between the germline ends. Germline V gene lookup returns CDR1 SGHVS and CDR2 FNYEAQ. CDR3 length: 15 residues. CDR3 DNA sequence: TGTGCCAGCAGCCCAACGGACAGAGCTAACTATGGCTACACCTTC. The encoded protein is CASSPTDRANYGYTF.